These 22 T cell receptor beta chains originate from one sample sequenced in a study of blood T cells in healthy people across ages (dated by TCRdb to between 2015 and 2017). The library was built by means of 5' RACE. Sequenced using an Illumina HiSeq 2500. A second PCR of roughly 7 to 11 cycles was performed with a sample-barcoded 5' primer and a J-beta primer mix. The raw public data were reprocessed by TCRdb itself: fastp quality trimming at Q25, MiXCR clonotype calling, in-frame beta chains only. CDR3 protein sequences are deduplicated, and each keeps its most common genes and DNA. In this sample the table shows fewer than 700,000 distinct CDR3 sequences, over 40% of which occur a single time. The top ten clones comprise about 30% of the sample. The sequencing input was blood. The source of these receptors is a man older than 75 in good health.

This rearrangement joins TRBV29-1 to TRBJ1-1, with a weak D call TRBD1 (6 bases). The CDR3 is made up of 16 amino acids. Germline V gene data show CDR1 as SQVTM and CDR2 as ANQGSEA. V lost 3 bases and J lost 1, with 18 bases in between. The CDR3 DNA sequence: TGCAGCGTTGACCGATTACAGGGTTTGAAGAACACTGAAGCTTTCTTT. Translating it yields CSVDRLQGLKNTEAFF.

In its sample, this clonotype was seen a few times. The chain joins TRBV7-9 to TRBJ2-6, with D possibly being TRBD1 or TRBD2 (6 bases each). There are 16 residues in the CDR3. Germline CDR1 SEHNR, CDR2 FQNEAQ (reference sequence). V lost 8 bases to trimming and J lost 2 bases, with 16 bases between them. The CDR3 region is CASANREVAGANVLTF. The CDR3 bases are TGTGCCAGCGCGAACAGGGAGGTGGCTGGGGCCAACGTCCTGACTTTC.

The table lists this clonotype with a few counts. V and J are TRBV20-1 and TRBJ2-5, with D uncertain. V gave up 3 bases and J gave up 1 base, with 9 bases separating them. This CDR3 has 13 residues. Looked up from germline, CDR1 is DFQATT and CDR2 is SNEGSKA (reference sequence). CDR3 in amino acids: CSARGSFQETQYF. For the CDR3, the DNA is TGCAGTGCTAGGGGTTCCTTCCAAGAGACCCAGTACTTC.

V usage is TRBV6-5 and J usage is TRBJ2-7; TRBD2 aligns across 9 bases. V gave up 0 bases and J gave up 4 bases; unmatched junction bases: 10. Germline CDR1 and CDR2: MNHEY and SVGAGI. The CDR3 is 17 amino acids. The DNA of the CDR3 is TGTGCCAGCAGTTACTCTTTTTCAGCGGGAGGAGGATACGAGCAGTACTTC. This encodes CASSYSFSAGGGYEQYF.

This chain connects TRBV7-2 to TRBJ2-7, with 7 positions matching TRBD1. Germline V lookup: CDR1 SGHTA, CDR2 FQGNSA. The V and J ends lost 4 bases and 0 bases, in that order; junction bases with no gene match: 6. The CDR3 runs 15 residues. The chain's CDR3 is CASSSATGSSYEQYF. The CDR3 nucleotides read TGTGCCAGCAGCTCCGCGACAGGGAGCTCCTACGAGCAGTACTTC.

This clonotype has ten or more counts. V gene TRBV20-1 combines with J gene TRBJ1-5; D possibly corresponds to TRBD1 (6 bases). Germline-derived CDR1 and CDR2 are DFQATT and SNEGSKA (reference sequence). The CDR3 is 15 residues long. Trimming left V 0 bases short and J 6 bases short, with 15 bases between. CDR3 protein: CSARDQQGATQPQHF. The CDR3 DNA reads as TGCAGTGCTAGAGATCAACAGGGTGCTACTCAGCCCCAGCATTTT.

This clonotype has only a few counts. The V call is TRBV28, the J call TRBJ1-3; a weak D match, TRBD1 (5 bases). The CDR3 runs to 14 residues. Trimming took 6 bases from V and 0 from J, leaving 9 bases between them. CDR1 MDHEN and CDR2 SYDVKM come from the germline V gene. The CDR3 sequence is CASRGGVSGNTIYF. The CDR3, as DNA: TGTGCCAGCAGGGGAGGGGTCTCTGGAAACACCATATATTTT.

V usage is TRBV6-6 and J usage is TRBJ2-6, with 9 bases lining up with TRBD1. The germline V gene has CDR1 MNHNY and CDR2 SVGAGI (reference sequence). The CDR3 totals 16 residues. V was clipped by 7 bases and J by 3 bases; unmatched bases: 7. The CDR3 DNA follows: TGTGCCAGCAATCAACAGGGGGCGCGTGGGGCCAACGTCCTGACTTTC. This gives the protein CASNQQGARGANVLTF.

The CDR3, as DNA: TGTGCCAGCAGCTCACGGACGGTCCCGGGGGCCAACGTCCTGACTTTC. It encodes CASSSRTVPGANVLTF. V and J are TRBV7-2 and TRBJ2-6; unclear D gene. CDR1 and CDR2 from the germline V gene are SGHTA and FQGNSA. The CDR3 extends over 16 amino acids. With 4 bases removed from V and 4 bases from J, the gap between germline ends came to 14 bases.

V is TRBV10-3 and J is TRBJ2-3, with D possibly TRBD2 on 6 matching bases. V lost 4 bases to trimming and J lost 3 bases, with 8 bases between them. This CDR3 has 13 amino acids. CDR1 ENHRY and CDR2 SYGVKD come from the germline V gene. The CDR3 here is CAISALATDTQYF. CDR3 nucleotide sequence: TGTGCCATCAGTGCACTAGCTACAGATACGCAGTATTTT.

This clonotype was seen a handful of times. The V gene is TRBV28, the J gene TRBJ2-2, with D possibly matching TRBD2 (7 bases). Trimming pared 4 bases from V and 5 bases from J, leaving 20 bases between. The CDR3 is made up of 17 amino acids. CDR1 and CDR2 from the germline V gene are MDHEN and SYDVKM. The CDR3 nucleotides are TGTGCCAGCAGTTCAACAGGGACTGACGGGAGGACCGGGGAGCTGTTTTTT. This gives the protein CASSSTGTDGRTGELFF.

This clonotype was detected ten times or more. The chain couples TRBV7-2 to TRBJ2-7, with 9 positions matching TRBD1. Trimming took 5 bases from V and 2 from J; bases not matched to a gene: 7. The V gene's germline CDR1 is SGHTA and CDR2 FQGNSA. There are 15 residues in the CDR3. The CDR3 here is CASSPTGGKAYEQYF. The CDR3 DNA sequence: TGTGCCAGCAGCCCAACAGGGGGCAAAGCCTACGAGCAGTACTTC.

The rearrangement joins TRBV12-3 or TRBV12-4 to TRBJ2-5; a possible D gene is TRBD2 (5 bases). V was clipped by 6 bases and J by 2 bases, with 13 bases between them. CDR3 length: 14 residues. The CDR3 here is CASSAGLGQETQYF. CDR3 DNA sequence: TGTGCCAGCAGCGCGGGCCTCGGACAAGAGACCCAGTACTTC.

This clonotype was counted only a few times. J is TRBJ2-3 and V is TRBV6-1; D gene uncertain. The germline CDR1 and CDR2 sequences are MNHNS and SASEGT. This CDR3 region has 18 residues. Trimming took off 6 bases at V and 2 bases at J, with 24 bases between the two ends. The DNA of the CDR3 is TGTGCCAGCAGGGTAAGGAGACGGACGGAAAAGAACACAGATACGCAGTATTTT. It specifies CASRVRRRTEKNTDTQYF.

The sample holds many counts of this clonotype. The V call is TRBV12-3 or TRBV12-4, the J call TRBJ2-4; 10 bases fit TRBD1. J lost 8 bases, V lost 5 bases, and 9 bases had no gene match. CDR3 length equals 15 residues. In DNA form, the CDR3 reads TGTGCCAGCAGTCCGCCCGGGACAGGGGAGGACATTCAGTACTTC. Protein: CASSPPGTGEDIQYF.

Here the CDR3 reads CASSSRRDSTYEQYF. The CDR3 DNA sequence: TGTGCCAGCAGTTCAAGAAGGGACAGCACCTACGAGCAGTACTTC. V gene TRBV27 combines with J gene TRBJ2-7; 7 nucleotides line up with TRBD1. The J segment lost 2 bases and the V segment lost 4 bases, leaving 8 bases of the junction unmatched. The CDR3 extends over 15 amino acids. Germline V gene data show CDR1 as MNHEY and CDR2 as SMNVEV (reference sequence).

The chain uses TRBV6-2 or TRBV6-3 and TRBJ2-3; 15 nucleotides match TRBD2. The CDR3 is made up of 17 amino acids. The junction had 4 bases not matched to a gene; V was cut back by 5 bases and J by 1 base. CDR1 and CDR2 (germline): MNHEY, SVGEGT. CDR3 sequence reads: CASSRTSGRGGTDTQYF. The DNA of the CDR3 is TGTGCCAGCAGTCGGACTAGCGGGAGGGGAGGCACAGATACGCAGTATTTT.

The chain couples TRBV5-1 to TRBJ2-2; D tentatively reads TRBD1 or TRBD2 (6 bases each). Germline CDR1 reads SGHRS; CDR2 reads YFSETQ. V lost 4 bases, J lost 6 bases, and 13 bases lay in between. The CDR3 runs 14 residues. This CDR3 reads CASSRGERAGELFF. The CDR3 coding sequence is TGCGCCAGCAGCAGGGGGGAACGCGCCGGGGAGCTGTTTTTT.

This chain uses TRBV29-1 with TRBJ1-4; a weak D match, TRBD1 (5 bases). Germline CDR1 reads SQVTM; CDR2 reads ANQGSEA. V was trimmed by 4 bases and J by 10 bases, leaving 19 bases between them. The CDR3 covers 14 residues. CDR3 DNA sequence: TGCAGCGTTGGCGATTCGGCAGTGGGGGGAAAACTGTTTTTT. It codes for CSVGDSAVGGKLFF.

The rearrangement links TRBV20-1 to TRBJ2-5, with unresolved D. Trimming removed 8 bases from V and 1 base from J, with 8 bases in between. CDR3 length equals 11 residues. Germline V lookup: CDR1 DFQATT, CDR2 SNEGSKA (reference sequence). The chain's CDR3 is CSKETQETQYF. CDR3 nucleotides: TGCAGTAAGGAGACCCAAGAGACCCAGTACTTC.

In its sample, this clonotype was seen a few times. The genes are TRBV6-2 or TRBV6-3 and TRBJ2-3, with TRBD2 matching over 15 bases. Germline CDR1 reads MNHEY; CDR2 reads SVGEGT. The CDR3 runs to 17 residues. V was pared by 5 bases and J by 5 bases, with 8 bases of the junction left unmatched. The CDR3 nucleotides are TGTGCCAGCAGTCCCGGGACTAGCGGGAGGTTGGAAGATACGCAGTATTTT. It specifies CASSPGTSGRLEDTQYF.

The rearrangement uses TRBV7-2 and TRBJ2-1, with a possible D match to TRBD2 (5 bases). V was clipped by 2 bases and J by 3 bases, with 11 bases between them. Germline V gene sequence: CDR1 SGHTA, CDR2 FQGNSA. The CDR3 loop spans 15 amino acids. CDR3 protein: CASSLTRTYYNEQFF. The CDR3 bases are TGTGCCAGCAGCTTAACTAGGACTTACTACAATGAGCAGTTCTTC.